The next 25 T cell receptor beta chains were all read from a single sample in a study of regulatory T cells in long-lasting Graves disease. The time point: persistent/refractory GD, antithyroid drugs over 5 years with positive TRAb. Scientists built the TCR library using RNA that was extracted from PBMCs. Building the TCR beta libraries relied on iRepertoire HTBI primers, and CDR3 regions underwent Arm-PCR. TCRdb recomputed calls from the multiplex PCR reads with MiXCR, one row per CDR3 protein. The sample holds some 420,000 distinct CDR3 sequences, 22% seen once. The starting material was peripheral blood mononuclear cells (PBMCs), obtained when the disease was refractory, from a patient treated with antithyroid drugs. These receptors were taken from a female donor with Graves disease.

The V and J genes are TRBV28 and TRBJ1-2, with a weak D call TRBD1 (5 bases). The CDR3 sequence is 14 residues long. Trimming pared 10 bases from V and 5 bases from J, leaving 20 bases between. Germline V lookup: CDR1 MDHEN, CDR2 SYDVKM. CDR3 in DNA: TGTGCCACCGACCGGGGCAGGGCGGGATATGGCTACACCTTC. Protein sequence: CATDRGRAGYGYTF.

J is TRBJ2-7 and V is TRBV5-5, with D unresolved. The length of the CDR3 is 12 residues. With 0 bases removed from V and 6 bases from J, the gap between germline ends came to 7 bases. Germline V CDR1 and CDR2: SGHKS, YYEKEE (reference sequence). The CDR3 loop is CASSLEAAEQYF. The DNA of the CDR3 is TGTGCCAGCAGCTTGGAGGCGGCCGAGCAGTACTTC.

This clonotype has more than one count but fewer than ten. CDR3: CASTVTGTGSNTGELFF. The CDR3 coding sequence is TGTGCCAGCACCGTCACAGGAACAGGGTCGAACACCGGGGAGCTGTTTTTT. V gene TRBV6-2 or TRBV6-3 combines with J gene TRBJ2-2; TRBD1 might be the D (6 bases). V was shortened by 7 bases and J by 0 bases, with 18 bases between the two germline ends. There are 17 residues in the CDR3. CDR1 and CDR2 (germline): MNHEY, SVGEGT.

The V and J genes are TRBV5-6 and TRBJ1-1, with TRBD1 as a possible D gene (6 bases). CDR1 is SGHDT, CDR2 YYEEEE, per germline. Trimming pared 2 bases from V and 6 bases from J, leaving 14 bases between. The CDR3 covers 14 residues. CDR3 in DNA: TGTGCCAGCAGCTTACAGGGTACTTTCGCTGAAGCTTTCTTT. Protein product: CASSLQGTFAEAFF.

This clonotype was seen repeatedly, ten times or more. As DNA, the CDR3 is TGTGCCAGCAGCTTGTATCAGGGGGCGCGCTATGGCTACACCTTC. Protein sequence: CASSLYQGARYGYTF. The chain couples TRBV5-6 to TRBJ1-2, with 8 bases fitting TRBD1. V gave up 1 base and J gave up 4 bases; unmatched junction bases: 6. CDR3 size: 15 residues. Germline CDR1 reads SGHDT; CDR2 reads YYEEEE.

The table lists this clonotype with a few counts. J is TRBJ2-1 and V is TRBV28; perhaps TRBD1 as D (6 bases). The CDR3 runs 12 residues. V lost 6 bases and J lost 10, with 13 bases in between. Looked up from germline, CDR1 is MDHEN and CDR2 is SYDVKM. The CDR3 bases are TGTGCCAGCAGGGGACATCCGGAGGAGCAGTTCTTC. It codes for CASRGHPEEQFF.

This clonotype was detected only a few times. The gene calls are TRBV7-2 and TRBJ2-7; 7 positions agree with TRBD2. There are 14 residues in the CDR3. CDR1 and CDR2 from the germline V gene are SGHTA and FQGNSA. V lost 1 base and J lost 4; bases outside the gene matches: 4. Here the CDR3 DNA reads TGTGCCAGCAGCTTAGGCCCCGGGAGGTACGAGCAGTACTTC. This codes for CASSLGPGRYEQYF.

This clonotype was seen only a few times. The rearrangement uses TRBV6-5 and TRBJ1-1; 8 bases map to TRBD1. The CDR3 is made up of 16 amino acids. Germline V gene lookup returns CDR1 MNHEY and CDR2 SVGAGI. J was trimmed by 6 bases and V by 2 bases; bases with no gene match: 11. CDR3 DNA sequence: TGTGCCAGCAGTTACCATCTACCCGGGACAGGAGCTGAAGCTTTCTTT. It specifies CASSYHLPGTGAEAFF.

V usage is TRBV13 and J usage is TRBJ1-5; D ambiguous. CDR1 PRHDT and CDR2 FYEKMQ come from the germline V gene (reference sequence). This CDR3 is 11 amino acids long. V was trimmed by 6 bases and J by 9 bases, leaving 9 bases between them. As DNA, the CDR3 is TGTGCCAGCAGAACCGGCGGGCCCCAGCATTTT. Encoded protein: CASRTGGPQHF.

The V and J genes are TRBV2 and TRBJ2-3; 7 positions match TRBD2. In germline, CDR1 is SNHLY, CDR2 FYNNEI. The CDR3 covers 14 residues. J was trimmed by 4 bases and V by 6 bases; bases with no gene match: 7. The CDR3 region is CASREAGASDTQYF. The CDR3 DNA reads TGTGCCAGCAGAGAGGCGGGAGCTTCAGATACGCAGTATTTT.

The CDR3: CASSESPGQGFQETQYF. CDR3 nucleotide sequence: TGTGCCAGCAGTGAGTCGCCGGGACAGGGCTTCCAAGAGACCCAGTACTTC. The V call is TRBV2, the J call TRBJ2-5, with TRBD1 identical over 9 bases. The CDR3 has 17 residues. CDR1 and CDR2 (germline): SNHLY, FYNNEI. J was trimmed by 1 base and V by 3 bases; bases with no gene match: 9.

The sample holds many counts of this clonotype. Here the CDR3 DNA reads TGTGCCAGCAGTTCCAGGGCTCGTGGGCAGTACTTC. Translating gives CASSSRARGQYF. The chain is built from TRBV28 and TRBJ2-7; D might be TRBD1 (5 bases). Germline V gene data show CDR1 as MDHEN and CDR2 as SYDVKM. V dropped 4 bases and J dropped 9 bases, with 13 bases sitting between them. This CDR3 is 12 amino acids long. The variable domain in full, with the rest retrieved from reference TRBV28 and TRBJ2-7, is DVKVTQSSRYLVKRTGEKVFLECVQDMDHENMFWYRQDPGLGLRLIYFSYDVKMKEKGDIPEGYSVSREKKERFSLILESASTNQTSMYLCASSSRARGQYFGPGTRLTVT.

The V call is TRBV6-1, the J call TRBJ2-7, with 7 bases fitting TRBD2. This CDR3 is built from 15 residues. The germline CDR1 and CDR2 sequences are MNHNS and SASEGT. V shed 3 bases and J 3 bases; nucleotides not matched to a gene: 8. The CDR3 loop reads CASSDSGTNNYEQYF. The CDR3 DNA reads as TGTGCCAGCAGTGATTCCGGGACTAATAACTACGAGCAGTACTTC.

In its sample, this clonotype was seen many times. As DNA, the CDR3 is TGTGCCAGCAGCGGACAGCCTTCTTCGCGGGGCACTGAAGCTTTCTTT. Its translation is CASSGQPSSRGTEAFF. The chain couples TRBV11-2 to TRBJ1-1; D might be TRBD1 (6 bases). CDR3 size: 16 residues. Germline CDR1 is SGHAT and CDR2 is FQNNGV. The V and J ends lost 5 bases and 4 bases respectively, with 20 bases between them.

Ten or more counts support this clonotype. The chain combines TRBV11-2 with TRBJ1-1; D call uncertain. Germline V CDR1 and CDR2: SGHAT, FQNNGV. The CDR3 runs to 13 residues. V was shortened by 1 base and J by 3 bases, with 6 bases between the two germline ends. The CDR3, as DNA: TGTGCCAGCAGCTTAGCCCTCTACACTGAAGCTTTCTTT. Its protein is CASSLALYTEAFF.

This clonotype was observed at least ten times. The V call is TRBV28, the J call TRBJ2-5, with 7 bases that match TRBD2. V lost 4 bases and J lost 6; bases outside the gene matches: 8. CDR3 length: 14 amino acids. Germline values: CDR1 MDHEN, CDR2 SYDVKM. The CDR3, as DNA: TGTGCCAGCAGTTGGCTAGCGGCACAAAAGACCCAGTACTTC. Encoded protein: CASSWLAAQKTQYF. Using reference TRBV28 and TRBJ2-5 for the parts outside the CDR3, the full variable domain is DVKVTQSSRYLVKRTGEKVFLECVQDMDHENMFWYRQDPGLGLRLIYFSYDVKMKEKGDIPEGYSVSREKKERFSLILESASTNQTSMYLCASSWLAAQKTQYFGPGTRLLVL.

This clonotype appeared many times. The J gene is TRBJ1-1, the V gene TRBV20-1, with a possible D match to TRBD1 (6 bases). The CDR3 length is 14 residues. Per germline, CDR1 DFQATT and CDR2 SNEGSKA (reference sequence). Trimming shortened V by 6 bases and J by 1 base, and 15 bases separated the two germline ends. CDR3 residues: CSARPTGTNTEAFF. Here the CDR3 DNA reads TGCAGTGCCAGACCGACAGGCACGAACACTGAAGCTTTCTTT.

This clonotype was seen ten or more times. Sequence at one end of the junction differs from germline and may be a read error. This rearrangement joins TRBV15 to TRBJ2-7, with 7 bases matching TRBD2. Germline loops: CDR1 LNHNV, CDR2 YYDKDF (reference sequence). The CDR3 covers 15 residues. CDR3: CATSRDRAGARSFDF. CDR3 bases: TGTGCCACCAGCAGAGATAGGGCGGGAGCGAGAAGCTTCGACTTC.

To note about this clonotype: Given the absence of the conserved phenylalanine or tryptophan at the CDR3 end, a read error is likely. CDR3 sequence reads: CASSLGTEAFL. The CDR3 nucleotides are TGCGCCAGCAGCTTGGGCACTGAAGCTTTCCTT. This chain joins TRBV5-1 and TRBJ1-1; D gene ambiguous. The V and J ends lost 0 bases and 4 bases respectively, with 1 base between them. Germline CDR1 and CDR2: SGHRS and YFSETQ. This CDR3 comprises 11 residues.

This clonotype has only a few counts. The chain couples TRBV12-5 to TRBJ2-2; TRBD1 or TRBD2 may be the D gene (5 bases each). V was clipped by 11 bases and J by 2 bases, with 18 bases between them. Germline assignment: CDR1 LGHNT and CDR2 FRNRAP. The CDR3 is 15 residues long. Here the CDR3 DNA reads TGTGCTGTGAACCCGATGAGGGGAAACACCGGGGAGCTGTTTTTT. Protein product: CAVNPMRGNTGELFF.

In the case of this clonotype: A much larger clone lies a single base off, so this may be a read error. CDR3 bases: TGTGCCAGCAGTCGCGGACAGAGGCCATCCTACGAGCAGTACTTC. Protein product: CASSRGQRPSYEQYF. V is TRBV2 and J is TRBJ2-7; TRBD1 is a possible D gene (6 bases). Germline CDR1 reads SNHLY; CDR2 reads FYNNEI. The V gene lost 5 bases and the J gene lost 1 base, with 15 bases spanning the gap. The CDR3 sequence is 15 residues long.

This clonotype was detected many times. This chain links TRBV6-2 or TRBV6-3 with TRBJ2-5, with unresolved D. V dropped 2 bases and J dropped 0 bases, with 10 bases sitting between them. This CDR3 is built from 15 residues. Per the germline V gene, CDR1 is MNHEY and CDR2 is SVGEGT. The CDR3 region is CASSYHAVDQETQYF. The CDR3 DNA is TGTGCCAGCAGTTACCACGCCGTGGACCAAGAGACCCAGTACTTC.

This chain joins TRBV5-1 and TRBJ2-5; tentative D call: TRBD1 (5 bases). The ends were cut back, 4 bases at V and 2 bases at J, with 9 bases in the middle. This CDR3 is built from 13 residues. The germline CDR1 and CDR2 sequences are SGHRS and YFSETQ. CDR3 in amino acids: CASSTRQQETQYF. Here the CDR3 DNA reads TGCGCCAGCAGCACAAGACAGCAAGAGACCCAGTACTTC.

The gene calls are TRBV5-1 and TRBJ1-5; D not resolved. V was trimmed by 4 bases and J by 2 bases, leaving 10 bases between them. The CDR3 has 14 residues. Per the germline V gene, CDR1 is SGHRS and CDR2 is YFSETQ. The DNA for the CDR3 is TGCGCCAGCAGCGCGGGAGAGCGCAATCAGCCCCAGCATTTT. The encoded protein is CASSAGERNQPQHF. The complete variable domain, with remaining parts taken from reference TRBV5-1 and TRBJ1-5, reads KAGVTQTPRYLIKTRGQQVTLSCSPISGHRSVSWYQQTPGQGLQFLFEYFSETQRNKGNFPGRFSGRQFSNSRSEMNVSTLELGDSALYLCASSAGERNQPQHFGDGTRLSIL.

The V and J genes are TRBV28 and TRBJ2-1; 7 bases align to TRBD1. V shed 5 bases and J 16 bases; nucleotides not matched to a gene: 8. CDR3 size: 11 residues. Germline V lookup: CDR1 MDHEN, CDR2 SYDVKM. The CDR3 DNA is TGTGCCAGCAGTCATACAGGGGAATCATTCTTC. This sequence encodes CASSHTGESFF.